These T cell receptor beta chains were read from a single sample in a study of sequential checkpoint blockade in melanoma. Method: immunoSEQ multiplex PCR; TCRdb's copy keeps in-frame clones and lacks some. The sample contains 3,500 or so clones, 55% to 70% of which appear only once. The specimen comprised CD8+ T cells sorted from blood (inferred from file names), sampled from a patient given nivolumab and ipilimumab in sequence. These TCRs come from a human donor with melanoma. The CDR3 runs from the conserved cysteine through the conserved F or W. Each record gives: J gene, V gene, CDR3 length, CDR3 protein.

TRBJ2-7,TRBV11-3,17,CASSSRTSGRTGWEQYF
TRBJ2-5,TRBV7-7,16,CASSLLAGGFEETQYF
TRBJ1-2,TRBV7-2,13,CASSLGQVLSYTF
TRBJ2-7,TRBV19,13,CASSSGGFYEQYF
TRBJ1-2,TRBV30,15,CASSTTGSSPYGYTF
TRBJ2-7,TRBV4-1,15,CASSQGQGGTYEQYF
TRBJ1-5,TRBV5-6,15,CASSLYRGLDQPQHF
-,TRBV27,13,CASSLGAVYEQYF
TRBJ2-7,TRBV19,13,CASSMALASEQYF
TRBJ1-3,TRBV27,13,CASSSGGRDTIYF
TRBJ1-1,TRBV27,15,CASSLFGGRSTEAFF
TRBJ2-7,TRBV7-2,14,CASSLGGGSYEQYF
TRBJ1-4,TRBV27,14,CASREDRGDEKLFF
TRBJ2-7,TRBV25-1,12,CASSLSSYEQYF
TRBJ1-1,TRBV7-9,13,CASSSPGGAEAFF
TRBJ2-7,TRBV7-9,14,CASTGSTRPYEQYF
TRBJ2-1,TRBV9,15,CASSVGRGGLDEQFF
TRBJ1-1,TRBV9,15,CASSPWAGGATEAFF
TRBJ2-7,TRBV9,16,CASSVEGGGAVEEQYF
TRBJ1-6,TRBV9,15,CASSAGDSYNSPLHF